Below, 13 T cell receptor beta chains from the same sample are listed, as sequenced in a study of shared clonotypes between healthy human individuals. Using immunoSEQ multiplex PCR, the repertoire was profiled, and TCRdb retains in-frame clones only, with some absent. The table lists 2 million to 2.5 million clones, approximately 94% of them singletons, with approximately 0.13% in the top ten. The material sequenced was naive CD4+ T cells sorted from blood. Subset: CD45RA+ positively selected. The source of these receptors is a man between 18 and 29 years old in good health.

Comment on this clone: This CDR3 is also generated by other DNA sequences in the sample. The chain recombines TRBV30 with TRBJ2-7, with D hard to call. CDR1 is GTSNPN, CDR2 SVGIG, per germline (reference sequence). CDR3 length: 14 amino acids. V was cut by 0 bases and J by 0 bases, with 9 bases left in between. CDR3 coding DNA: TGTGCCTGGAGTGTACGAGACCGCTCCTACGAGCAGTACTTC. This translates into CAWSVRDRSYEQYF.

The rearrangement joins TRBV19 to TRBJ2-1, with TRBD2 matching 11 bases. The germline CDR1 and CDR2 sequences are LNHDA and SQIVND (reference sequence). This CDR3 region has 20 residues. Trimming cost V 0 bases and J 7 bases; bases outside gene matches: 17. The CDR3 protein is CASSIDQGVSSGRLWNEQFF. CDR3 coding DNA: TGTGCCAGTAGTATAGATCAAGGAGTTTCTAGCGGGAGGCTTTGGAATGAGCAGTTCTTC.

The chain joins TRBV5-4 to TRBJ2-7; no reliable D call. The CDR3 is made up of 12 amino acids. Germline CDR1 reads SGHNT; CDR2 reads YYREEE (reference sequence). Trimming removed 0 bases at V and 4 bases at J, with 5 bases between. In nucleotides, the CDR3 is TGTGCCAGCAGCTTGGAGAGATACGAGCAGTACTTC. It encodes CASSLERYEQYF. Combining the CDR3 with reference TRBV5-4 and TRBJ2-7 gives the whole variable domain ETGVTQSPTHLIKTRGQQVTLRCSSQSGHNTVSWYQQALGQGPQFIFQYYREEENGRGNFPPRFSGLQFPNYSSELNVNALELDDSALYLCASSLERYEQYFGPGTRLTVT.

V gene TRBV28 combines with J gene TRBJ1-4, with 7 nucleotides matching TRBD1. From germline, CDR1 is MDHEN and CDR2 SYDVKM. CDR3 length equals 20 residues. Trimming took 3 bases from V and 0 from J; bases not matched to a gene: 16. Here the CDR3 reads CASSFPLRTGDVATNEKLFF. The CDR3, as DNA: TGTGCCAGCAGTTTTCCCCTAAGAACAGGGGATGTTGCAACTAATGAAAAACTGTTTTTT.

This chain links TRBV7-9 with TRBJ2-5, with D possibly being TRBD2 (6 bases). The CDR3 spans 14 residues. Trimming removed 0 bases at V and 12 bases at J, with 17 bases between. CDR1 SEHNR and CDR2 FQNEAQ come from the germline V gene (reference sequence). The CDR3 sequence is CASSLAGGPSGEYF. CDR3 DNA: TGTGCCAGCAGCTTAGCCGGAGGGCCCTCGGGAGAGTACTTC.

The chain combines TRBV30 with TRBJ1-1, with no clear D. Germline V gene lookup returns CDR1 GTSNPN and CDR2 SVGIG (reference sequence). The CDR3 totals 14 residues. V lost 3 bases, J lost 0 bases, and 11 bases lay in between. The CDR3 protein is CAWSLKFMNTEAFF. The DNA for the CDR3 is TGTGCCTGGAGCCTTAAGTTCATGAACACTGAAGCTTTCTTT.

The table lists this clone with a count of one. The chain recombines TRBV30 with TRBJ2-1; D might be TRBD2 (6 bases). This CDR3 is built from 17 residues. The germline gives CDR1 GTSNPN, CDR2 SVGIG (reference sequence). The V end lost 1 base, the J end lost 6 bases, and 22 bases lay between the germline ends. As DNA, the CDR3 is TGTGCCTGGAGTGCTGGACTAAGTAGCGCGATTGGCAATGAGCAGTTCTTC. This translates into CAWSAGLSSAIGNEQFF.

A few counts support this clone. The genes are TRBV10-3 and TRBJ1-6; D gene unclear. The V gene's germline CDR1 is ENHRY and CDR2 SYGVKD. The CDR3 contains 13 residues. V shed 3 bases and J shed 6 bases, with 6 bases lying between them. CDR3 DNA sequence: TGTGCCATCAGTGAACAGCCTAATTCACCCCTCCACTTT. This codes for CAISEQPNSPLHF.

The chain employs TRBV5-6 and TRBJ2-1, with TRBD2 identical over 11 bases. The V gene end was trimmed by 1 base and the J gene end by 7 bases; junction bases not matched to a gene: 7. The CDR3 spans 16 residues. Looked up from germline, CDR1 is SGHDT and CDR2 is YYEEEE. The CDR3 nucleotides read TGTGCCAGCAGCTTGATTAGCGGGGGGGCAGAGAATGAGCAGTTCTTC. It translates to CASSLISGGAENEQFF.

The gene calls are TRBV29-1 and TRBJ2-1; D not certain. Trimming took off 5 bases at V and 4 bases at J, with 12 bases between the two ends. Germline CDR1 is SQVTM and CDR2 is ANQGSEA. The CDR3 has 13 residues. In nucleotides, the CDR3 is TGCAGCGTTTACCAGAACTTTTACAATGAGCAGTTCTTC. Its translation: CSVYQNFYNEQFF.

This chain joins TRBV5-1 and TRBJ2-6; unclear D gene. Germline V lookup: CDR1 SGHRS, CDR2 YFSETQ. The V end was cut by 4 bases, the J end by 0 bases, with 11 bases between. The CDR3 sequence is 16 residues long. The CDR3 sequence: CASSQSESSGANVLTF. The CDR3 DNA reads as TGCGCCAGCAGCCAAAGCGAGAGCTCTGGGGCCAACGTCCTGACTTTC.

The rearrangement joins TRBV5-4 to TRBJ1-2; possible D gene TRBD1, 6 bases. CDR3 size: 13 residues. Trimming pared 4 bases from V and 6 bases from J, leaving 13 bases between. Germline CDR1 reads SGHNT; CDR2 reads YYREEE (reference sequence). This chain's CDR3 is CASSPGQRDGYTF. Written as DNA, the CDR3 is TGTGCCAGCAGCCCCGGACAGCGTGATGGCTACACCTTC. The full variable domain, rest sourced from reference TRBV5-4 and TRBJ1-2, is ETGVTQSPTHLIKTRGQQVTLRCSSQSGHNTVSWYQQALGQGPQFIFQYYREEENGRGNFPPRFSGLQFPNYSSELNVNALELDDSALYLCASSPGQRDGYTFGSGTRLTVV.

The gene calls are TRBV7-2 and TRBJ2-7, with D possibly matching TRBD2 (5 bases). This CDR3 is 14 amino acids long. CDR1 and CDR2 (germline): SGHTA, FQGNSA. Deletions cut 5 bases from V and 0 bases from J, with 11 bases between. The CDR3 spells CASSTSGTSYEQYF. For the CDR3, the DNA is TGTGCCAGCAGCACAAGCGGAACCTCCTACGAGCAGTACTTC.